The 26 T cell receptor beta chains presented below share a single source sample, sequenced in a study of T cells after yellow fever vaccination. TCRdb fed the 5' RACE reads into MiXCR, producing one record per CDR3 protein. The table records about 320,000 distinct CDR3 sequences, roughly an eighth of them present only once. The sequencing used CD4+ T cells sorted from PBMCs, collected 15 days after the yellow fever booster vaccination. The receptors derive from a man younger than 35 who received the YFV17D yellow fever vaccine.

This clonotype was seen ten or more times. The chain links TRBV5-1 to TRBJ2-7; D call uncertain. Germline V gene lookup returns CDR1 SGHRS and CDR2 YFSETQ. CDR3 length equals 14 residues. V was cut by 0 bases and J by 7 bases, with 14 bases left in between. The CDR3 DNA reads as TGCGCCAGCAGCTTGGCGCCCAGGACGGTTGAGCAGTACTTC. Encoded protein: CASSLAPRTVEQYF.

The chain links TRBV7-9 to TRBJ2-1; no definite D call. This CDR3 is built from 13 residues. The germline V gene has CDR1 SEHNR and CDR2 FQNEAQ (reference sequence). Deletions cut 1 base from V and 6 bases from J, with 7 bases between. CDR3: CASSLVRINEQFF. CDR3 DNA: TGTGCCAGCAGCTTAGTTCGTATCAATGAGCAGTTCTTC.

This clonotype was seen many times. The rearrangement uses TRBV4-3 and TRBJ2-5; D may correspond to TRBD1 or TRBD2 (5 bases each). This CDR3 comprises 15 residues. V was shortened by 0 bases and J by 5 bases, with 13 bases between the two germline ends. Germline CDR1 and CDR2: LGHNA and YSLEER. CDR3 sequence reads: CASSQEYGGWETQYF. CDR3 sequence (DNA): TGCGCCAGCAGCCAAGAATATGGGGGTTGGGAGACCCAGTACTTC.

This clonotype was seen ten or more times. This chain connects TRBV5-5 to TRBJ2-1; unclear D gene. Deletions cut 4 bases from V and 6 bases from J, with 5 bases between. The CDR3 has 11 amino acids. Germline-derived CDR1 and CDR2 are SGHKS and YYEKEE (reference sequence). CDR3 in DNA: TGTGCCAGCAGCCCTGTCAATGAGCAGTTCTTC. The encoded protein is CASSPVNEQFF.

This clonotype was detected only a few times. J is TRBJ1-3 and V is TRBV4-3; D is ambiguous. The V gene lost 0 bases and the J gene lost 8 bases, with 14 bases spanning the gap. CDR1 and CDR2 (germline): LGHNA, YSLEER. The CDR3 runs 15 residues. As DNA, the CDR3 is TGCGCCAGCAGCCAAGAATCTTACGTCTTTGACACCATATATTTT. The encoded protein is CASSQESYVFDTIYF.

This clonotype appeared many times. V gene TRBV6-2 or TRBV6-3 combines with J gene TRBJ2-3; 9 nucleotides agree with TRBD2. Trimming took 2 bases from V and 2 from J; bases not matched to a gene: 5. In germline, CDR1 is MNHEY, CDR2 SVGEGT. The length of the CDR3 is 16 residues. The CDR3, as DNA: TGTGCCAGCAGTTACGGACTAGCGAGGGCCACAGATACGCAGTATTTT. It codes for CASSYGLARATDTQYF.

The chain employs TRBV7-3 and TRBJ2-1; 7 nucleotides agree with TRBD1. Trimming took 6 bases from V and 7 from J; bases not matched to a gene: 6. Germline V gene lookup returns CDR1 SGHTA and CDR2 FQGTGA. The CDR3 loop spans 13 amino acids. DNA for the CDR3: TGTGCCAGCAGTAAAGACAGGGTAAATGAGCAGTTCTTC. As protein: CASSKDRVNEQFF.

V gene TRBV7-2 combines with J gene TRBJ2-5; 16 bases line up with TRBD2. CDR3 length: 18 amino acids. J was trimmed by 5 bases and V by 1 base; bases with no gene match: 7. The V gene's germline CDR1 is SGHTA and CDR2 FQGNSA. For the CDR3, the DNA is TGTGCCAGCAGCTTAGAGGGACTAGCGGGGGGGAGTAGGGAGACCCAGTACTTC. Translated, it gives CASSLEGLAGGSRETQYF.

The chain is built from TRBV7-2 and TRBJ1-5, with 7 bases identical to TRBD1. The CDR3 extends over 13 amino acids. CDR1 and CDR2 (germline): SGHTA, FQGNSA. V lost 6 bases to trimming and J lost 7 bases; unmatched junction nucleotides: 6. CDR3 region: CASRRDRMQPQHF. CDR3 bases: TGTGCCAGCAGGAGGGACAGAATGCAGCCCCAGCATTTT.

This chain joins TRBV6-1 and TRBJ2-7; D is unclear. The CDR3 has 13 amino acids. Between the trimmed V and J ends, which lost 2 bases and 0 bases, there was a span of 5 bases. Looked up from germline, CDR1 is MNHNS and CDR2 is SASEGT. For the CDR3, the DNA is TGTGCCAGCAGTGAACAGCTCTCCTACGAGCAGTACTTC. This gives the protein CASSEQLSYEQYF.

This chain's CDR3 is CASSRTGGAYNEQFF. Written as DNA, the CDR3 is TGTGCCAGCAGCCGGACAGGGGGAGCCTACAATGAGCAGTTCTTC. V and J are TRBV7-6 and TRBJ2-1; 10 bases match TRBD1. V shed 5 bases and J 2 bases; nucleotides not matched to a gene: 3. This CDR3 comprises 15 residues. Germline values: CDR1 SGHVS, CDR2 FNYEAQ.

CDR3 residues: CASSLTSGGAQETQYF. DNA for the CDR3: TGTGCCAGCAGCCTTACTAGCGGGGGGGCCCAAGAGACCCAGTACTTC. The rearrangement uses TRBV4-2 and TRBJ2-5; TRBD2 matches at 13 bases. The V and J ends lost 4 bases and 1 base, in that order; junction bases with no gene match: 3. Germline loops: CDR1 LGHNA, CDR2 YNFKEQ. The CDR3 sequence is 16 residues long.

The CDR3 spells CASSGLGRMNTEAFF. The CDR3, as DNA: TGTGCCAGCAGCGGATTAGGCAGAATGAACACTGAAGCTTTCTTT. The chain joins TRBV7-6 to TRBJ1-1; D not resolved. The V end was cut by 5 bases, the J end by 0 bases, with 13 bases between. The CDR3 spans 15 residues. Germline values: CDR1 SGHVS, CDR2 FNYEAQ. Filled out from reference TRBV7-6 and TRBJ1-1, the complete variable domain reads GAGVSQSPRYKVTKRGQDVALRCDPISGHVSLYWYRQALGQGPEFLTYFNYEAQQDKSGLPNDRFSAERPEGSISTLTIQRTEQRDSAMYRCASSGLGRMNTEAFFGQGTRLTVV.

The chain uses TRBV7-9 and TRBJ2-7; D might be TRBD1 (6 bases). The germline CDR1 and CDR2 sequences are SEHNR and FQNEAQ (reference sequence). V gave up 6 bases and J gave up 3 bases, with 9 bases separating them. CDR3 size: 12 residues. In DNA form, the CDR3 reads TGTGCCAGCAGTAACAGGGTCTACGAGCAGTACTTC. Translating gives CASSNRVYEQYF.

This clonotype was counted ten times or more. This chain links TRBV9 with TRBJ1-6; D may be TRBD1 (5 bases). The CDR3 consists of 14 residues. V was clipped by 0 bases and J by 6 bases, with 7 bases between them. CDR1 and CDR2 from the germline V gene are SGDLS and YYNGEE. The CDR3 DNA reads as TGTGCCAGCAGCGTAGGGGACGGTAATTCACCCCTCCACTTT. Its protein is CASSVGDGNSPLHF.

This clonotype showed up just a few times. The CDR3 DNA sequence: TGTGCCAGCAACCCCAGGGGGACTAGCGGGGGCCCCAAATACAATGAGCAGTTCTTC. Residues: CASNPRGTSGGPKYNEQFF. The V gene is TRBV7-2, the J gene TRBJ2-1; 14 bases line up with TRBD2. CDR1 is SGHTA and CDR2 is FQGNSA in the germline V gene. This CDR3 has 19 residues. With 7 bases clipped from V and 4 bases from J, the junction kept 15 bases outside the gene matches.

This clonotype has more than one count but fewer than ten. CDR3 nucleotide sequence: TGCGCCAGCAGCCCAATACAGGGCTATTCCTACAATGAGCAGTTCTTC. Its protein is CASSPIQGYSYNEQFF. V usage is TRBV5-1 and J usage is TRBJ2-1; TRBD1 is a possible D gene (6 bases). The CDR3 extends over 16 amino acids. The germline CDR1 and CDR2 sequences are SGHRS and YFSETQ. V lost 4 bases, J lost 1 base, and 15 bases lay in between. Supplemented by reference TRBV5-1 and TRBJ2-1, the full variable domain reads KAGVTQTPRYLIKTRGQQVTLSCSPISGHRSVSWYQQTPGQGLQFLFEYFSETQRNKGNFPGRFSGRQFSNSRSEMNVSTLELGDSALYLCASSPIQGYSYNEQFFGPGTRLTVL.

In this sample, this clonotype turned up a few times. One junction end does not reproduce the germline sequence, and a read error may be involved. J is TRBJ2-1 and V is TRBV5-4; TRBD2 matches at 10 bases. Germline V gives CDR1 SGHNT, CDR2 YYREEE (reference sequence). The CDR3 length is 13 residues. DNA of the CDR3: TGTGCCGGCAGGGGGACTAGCGTAAATGAGCAGTTCTTC. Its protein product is CAGRGTSVNEQFF.

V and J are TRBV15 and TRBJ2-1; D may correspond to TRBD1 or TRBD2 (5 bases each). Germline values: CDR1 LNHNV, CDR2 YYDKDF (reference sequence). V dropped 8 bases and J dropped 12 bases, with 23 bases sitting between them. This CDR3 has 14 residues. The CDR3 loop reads CATAPGTRGFGQFF. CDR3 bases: TGTGCCACCGCCCCCGGGACCAGAGGTTTTGGGCAGTTCTTC.

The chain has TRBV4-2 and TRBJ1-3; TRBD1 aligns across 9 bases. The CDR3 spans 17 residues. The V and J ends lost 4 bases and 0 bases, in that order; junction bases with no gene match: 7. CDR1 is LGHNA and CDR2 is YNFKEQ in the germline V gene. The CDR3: CASSRMTGGSSGNTIYF. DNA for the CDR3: TGTGCCAGCAGCCGAATGACAGGGGGGAGCTCTGGAAACACCATATATTTT.

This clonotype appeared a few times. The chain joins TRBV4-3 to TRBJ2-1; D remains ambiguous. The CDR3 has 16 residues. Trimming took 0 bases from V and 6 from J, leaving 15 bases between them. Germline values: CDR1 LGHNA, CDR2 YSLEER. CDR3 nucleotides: TGCGCCAGCAGCCAAGATAGGCACCGAGCCTCCAATGAGCAGTTCTTC. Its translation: CASSQDRHRASNEQFF.

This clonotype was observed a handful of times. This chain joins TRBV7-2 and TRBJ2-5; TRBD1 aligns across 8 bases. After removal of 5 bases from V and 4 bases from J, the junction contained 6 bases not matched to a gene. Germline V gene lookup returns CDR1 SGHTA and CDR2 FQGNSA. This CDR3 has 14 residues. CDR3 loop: CASSVRQGRETQYF. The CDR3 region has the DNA TGTGCCAGCAGCGTAAGACAGGGGCGAGAGACCCAGTACTTC.

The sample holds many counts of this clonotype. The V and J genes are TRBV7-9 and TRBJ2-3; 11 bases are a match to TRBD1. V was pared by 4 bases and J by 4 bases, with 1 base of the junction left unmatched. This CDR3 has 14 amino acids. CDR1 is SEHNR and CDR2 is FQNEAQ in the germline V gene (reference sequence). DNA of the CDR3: TGTGCCAGCAGCTCGGGACAGGGGGCAGATACGCAGTATTTT. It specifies CASSSGQGADTQYF.

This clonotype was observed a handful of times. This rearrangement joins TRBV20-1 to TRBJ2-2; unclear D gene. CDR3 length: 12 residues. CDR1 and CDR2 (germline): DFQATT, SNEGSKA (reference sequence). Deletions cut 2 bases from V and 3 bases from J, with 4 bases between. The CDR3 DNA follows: TGCAGTGCTAGAACAGACACCGGGGAGCTGTTTTTT. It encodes CSARTDTGELFF.

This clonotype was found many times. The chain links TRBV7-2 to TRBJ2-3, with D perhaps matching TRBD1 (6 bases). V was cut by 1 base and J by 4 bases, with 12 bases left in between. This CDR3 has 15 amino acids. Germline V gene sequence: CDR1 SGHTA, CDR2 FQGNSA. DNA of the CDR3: TGTGCCAGCAGCTTAGACGGACAGTCCCCAGATACGCAGTATTTT. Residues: CASSLDGQSPDTQYF.

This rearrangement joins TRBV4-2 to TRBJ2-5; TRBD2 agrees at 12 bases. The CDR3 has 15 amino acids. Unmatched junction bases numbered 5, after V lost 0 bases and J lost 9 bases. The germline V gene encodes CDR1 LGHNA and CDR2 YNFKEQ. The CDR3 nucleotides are TGTGCCAGCAGCCAAGAACTAGCGGGGGGCGCGTCCCAGTACTTC. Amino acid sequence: CASSQELAGGASQYF.